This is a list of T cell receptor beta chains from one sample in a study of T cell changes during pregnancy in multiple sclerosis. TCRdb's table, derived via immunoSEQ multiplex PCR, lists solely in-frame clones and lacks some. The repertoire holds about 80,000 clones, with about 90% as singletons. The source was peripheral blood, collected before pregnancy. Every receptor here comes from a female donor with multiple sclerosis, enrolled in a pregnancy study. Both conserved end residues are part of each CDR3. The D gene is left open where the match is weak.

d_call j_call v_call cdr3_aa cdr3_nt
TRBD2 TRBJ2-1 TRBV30 CAWSGGIGLYNEQFF TGTGCCTGGAGCGGGGGGATCGGACTTTACAATGAGCAGTTCTTC
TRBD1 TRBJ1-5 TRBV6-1 CASSSRDRAYQPQHF TGTGCCAGCAGTTCCCGGGACAGGGCCTATCAGCCCCAGCATTTT
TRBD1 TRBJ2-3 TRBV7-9 CASRPDRFTDTQYF TGTGCCAGCAGACCGGACAGGTTCACAGATACGCAGTATTTT
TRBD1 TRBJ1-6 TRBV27 CASRPGTAHSPLHF TGTGCCAGCAGGCCCGGGACAGCGCATTCACCCCTCCACTTT
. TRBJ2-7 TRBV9 CASSPRWRGGDEQYF TGTGCCAGCAGCCCTCGCTGGAGGGGGGGGGACGAGCAGTACTTC
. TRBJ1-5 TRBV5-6 CASSLGAGLTNQPQHF TGTGCCAGCAGCTTGGGGGCAGGGCTAACAAATCAGCCCCAGCATTTT
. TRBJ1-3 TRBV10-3 CATGLGVGPGNTIYF TGTGCCACCGGACTGGGCGTTGGGCCTGGAAACACCATATATTTT
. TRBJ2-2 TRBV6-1 CASKDGQTNTGELFF TGTGCCAGCAAAGATGGACAGACTAACACCGGGGAGCTGTTTTTT
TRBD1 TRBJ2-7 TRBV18 CASSPPAGGGPHYEQYF TGTGCCAGCTCACCACCGGCAGGGGGCGGTCCACACTACGAGCAGTACTTC
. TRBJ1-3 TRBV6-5 CASSYQVSGNTIYF TGTGCCAGCAGTTACCAGGTCTCTGGAAACACCATATATTTT
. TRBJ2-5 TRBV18 CASSPSGYQETQYF TGTGCCAGCTCACCATCCGGGTACCAAGAGACCCAGTACTTC